Listed below are T cell receptor beta chains from one sample, sequenced in a study of memory CD4+ T cells and cytomegalovirus serostatus. Data came from immunoSEQ multiplex PCR; TCRdb stores just in-frame clones and leaves some out. The sample lists under 40,000 clones; 70% to 80% were seen once. Sequencing input: memory CD4+ T cells from blood. These receptors all stem from an adult in good health and CMV-seropositive. The CDR3 runs from the conserved cysteine through the conserved F or W. Each record gives: D gene, V gene, clone size, J gene, CDR3 DNA, CDR3 protein. A D gene is named only where the DNA matches it firmly. Size is stated for part of the rows, as once, few or many counts, or as a class when the clone is expanded.

-	TRBV6-4	-	TRBJ2-1	TGTGCCAGCAGTGACCAGCGTGGCAATGAGCAGTTCTTC	CASSDQRGNEQFF
-	TRBV19	medium-sized	TRBJ1-2	TGTGCCAGTAGTTTTCGCGGTGATGGCTACACCTTC	CASSFRGDGYTF
-	TRBV9	-	TRBJ2-1	TGTGCCAGCAGCGATTGGAAGGGAAATGAGCAGTTCTTC	CASSDWKGNEQFF
-	TRBV5-4	-	TRBJ2-5	TGTGCCAGCAGCTTGGGGGCAGGCCTGGAGACCCAGTACTTC	CASSLGAGLETQYF
-	TRBV28	-	TRBJ2-3	TGTGCCAGCAGACCCAACTCCGGGACTGCCTCAGATACGCAGTATTTT	CASRPNSGTASDTQYF
-	TRBV5-1	-	TRBJ2-5	TGCGCCAGCAGTCCGAGGAGGGAGACCCAGTACTTC	CASSPRRETQYF
-	TRBV18	-	TRBJ2-2	TGTGCCAGCTCAGCACGGGAGACCGGGGAGCTGTTTTTT	CASSARETGELFF
-	TRBV9	-	TRBJ1-2	TGTGCCAGCAACTCTGGGCTCGGTACTAACTATGGCTACACCTTC	CASNSGLGTNYGYTF
-	TRBV9	-	TRBJ2-3	TGTGCCAGCAGCGTAGCGGGGACTTCCACAGATACGCAGTATTTT	CASSVAGTSTDTQYF
-	TRBV7-8	-	TRBJ2-5	TGTGCCAGCAGCTTAGGGACGACAGGCGCAGAGACCCAGTACTTC	CASSLGTTGAETQYF
TRBD1	TRBV2	-	TRBJ1-5	TGTGCCAGCAGTCGGGACAGGGCGAATAGCAATCAGCCCCAGCATTTT	CASSRDRANSNQPQHF
-	TRBV6-1	-	TRBJ2-1	TGTGCCAGCAGTGAGAGTAGCTTCGATGAGCAGTTCTTC	CASSESSFDEQFF
TRBD2	TRBV4-3	-	TRBJ2-5	TGCGCCAGCAGCCAAGATTGGGGGGTTGGAGCGGGACAAGAGACCCAGTACTTC	CASSQDWGVGAGQETQYF
TRBD2	TRBV6-6	-	TRBJ2-7	TGTGCCAGCAGTTTCGGGACTAGCGGTTACGAGCAGTACTTC	CASSFGTSGYEQYF
-	TRBV2	-	TRBJ1-6	TGTGCCAGCGGGGAGAGCTCCTATAATTCACCCCTCCACTTT	CASGESSYNSPLHF
TRBD1	TRBV6-5	-	TRBJ1-5	TGTGCCAGCTCGGTACAGGGGCAAGAGCAGCCCCAGCATTTT	CASSVQGQEQPQHF
-	TRBV2	-	TRBJ2-1	TGTGCCAGCGATATCCGGGACTCATACAATGAGCAGTTCTTC	CASDIRDSYNEQFF
TRBD2	TRBV7-8	-	TRBJ2-7	TGTGCCAGCAGCTTAGAAGCGGGAGGGCCTAACTACTCCTACGAGCAGTACTTC	CASSLEAGGPNYSYEQYF
TRBD2	TRBV13	few	TRBJ2-7	TGTGCCAGCAGCTCGGGACTAGCGTACGAGCAGTACTTC	CASSSGLAYEQYF
-	TRBV7-2	-	TRBJ2-1	TGTGCCAGCAGCCGGAGCTCCTACAATGAGCAGTTCTTC	CASSRSSYNEQFF
-	TRBV6-5	few	TRBJ1-1	TGTGCCAGCAGCTGGGGACAGAACACTGAAGCTTTCTTT	CASSWGQNTEAFF
-	TRBV5-1	-	TRBJ2-5	TGCGCCAGCAGTAGGACAACTCAAGAGACCCAGTACTTC	CASSRTTQETQYF
-	TRBV7-2	-	TRBJ1-2	TGTGCCAGCAGCCTCACGGGATATGGCTACACCTTC	CASSLTGYGYTF
-	TRBV7-9	few	TRBJ1-2	TGTGCCAGCAGCTTAAACGACGGGGAGGGCTATGGCTACACCTTC	CASSLNDGEGYGYTF
-	TRBV21-1	-	TRBJ2-7	TGTGCCAGCAGTCGCCGGCGAGGGAAGTCGGACGAGCAGTACTTC	CASSRRRGKSDEQYF
-	TRBV6-6	-	TRBJ1-5	TGTGCCAGCAGGGACAGTACTAGCAATCAGCCCCAGCATTTT	CASRDSTSNQPQHF
-	TRBV28	-	TRBJ2-3	TGTGCCAGCAGTATAGCGGACACAGATACGCAGTATTTT	CASSIADTDTQYF
-	TRBV9	few	TRBJ1-5	TGTGCCAGCAGCACCGGAGGGATGGGCAATCAGCCCCAGCATTTT	CASSTGGMGNQPQHF
-	TRBV6-5	-	TRBJ2-1	TGTGCCAGCAGGGTGGACAGATACAATGAGCAGTTCTTC	CASRVDRYNEQFF
TRBD2	TRBV6-5	-	TRBJ2-1	TGTGCCACCCGACTAGCGGGAGCCAATGAGCAGTTCTTC	CATRLAGANEQFF
-	TRBV6-5	-	TRBJ1-1	TGTGCCAGCAGCCCGGGACTGCCGAACACTGAAGCTTTCTTT	CASSPGLPNTEAFF
-	TRBV5-6	-	TRBJ1-1	TGTGCCAGCAGCTTGTTCCAGAACACTGAAGCTTTCTTT	CASSLFQNTEAFF
TRBD2	TRBV7-2	-	TRBJ2-2	TGTGCCAGCAGCCCATTTGCGGGAGGGAGCGGCACCGGGGAGCTGTTTTTT	CASSPFAGGSGTGELFF
TRBD2	TRBV7-2	-	TRBJ2-5	TGTGCCAGCAGCTTATGGGGCGGGGGCCAAGAGACCCAGTACTTC	CASSLWGGGQETQYF
-	TRBV5-1	-	TRBJ1-5	TGCGCCAGCAGCTTACAGGGAGATAGCAATCAGCCCCAGCATTTT	CASSLQGDSNQPQHF
TRBD2	TRBV7-9	-	TRBJ2-3	TGTGCCTATACCCCCCCTAGCGGGGACACAGATACGCAGTATTTT	CAYTPPSGDTDTQYF
TRBD1	TRBV4-1	-	TRBJ1-4	TGCGCCAGCAGCCGATTGACAGGGGGGGAAAAACTGTTTTTT	CASSRLTGGEKLFF
TRBD2	TRBV7-2	few	TRBJ2-7	TGTGCCAGCAGCCCCCAGACTAGCGGGACATGGTACGAGCAGTACTTC	CASSPQTSGTWYEQYF
-	TRBV7-3	-	TRBJ2-6	TGTGCCAGCAGCACCTACCCTCGAGGGGCCAACGTCCTGACTTTC	CASSTYPRGANVLTF
TRBD1	TRBV7-7	few	TRBJ1-1	TGTGCAAAGACAGGGAGCGAAGCTTTCTTT	CAKTGSEAFF
-	TRBV19	few	TRBJ1-1	TGTGCCAGTAGTACTCAAAGCGAAATTGGGACTGAAGCTTTCTTT	CASSTQSEIGTEAFF
-	TRBV2	-	TRBJ2-4	TGTGCCAGCAGTGAAGAGGTCAGGGGGGGGATAGCCAAAAACATTCAGTACTTC	CASSEEVRGGIAKNIQYF
-	TRBV18	few	TRBJ1-4	TGTGCCAGCTCACCTCAGGGCGATGAAAAACTGTTTTTT	CASSPQGDEKLFF
-	TRBV5-5	once	TRBJ2-7	TGTGCCAGCAGCTTGGTAGGGATAGTTGGGGGGGAGCAGTACTTC	CASSLVGIVGGEQYF
TRBD1	TRBV6-5	-	TRBJ1-6	TGTGCCAGCAGTTACACCGACAGGGGGCTTTCACCCCTCCACTTT	CASSYTDRGLSPLHF
TRBD1	TRBV28	-	TRBJ1-2	TGTGCCAGCAGTTTATGGGGGACAGGGGATGGCTACACCTTC	CASSLWGTGDGYTF
TRBD1	TRBV28	-	TRBJ1-6	TGTGCCAGCTTCAGGGGGAAGGATTCACCCCTCCACTTT	CASFRGKDSPLHF
TRBD1	TRBV9	-	TRBJ2-7	TGTGCCAGCAGCCCAGGGACAGCTAGCTCCTACGAGCAGTACTTC	CASSPGTASSYEQYF
TRBD1	TRBV19	-	TRBJ2-3	TGTGCCAGTACCCCAAAGAAACAGGGGACGAACCCCTTCACAGATACGCAGTATTTT	CASTPKKQGTNPFTDTQYF
TRBD1	TRBV5-6	-	TRBJ1-5	TGTGCCAGCAGCTTGGGCGGACAGGTCTTGGGTCAGCCCCAGCATTTT	CASSLGGQVLGQPQHF
-	TRBV10-3	-	TRBJ2-7	TGTGCCATCAGGAGACCCGGGGGCGAGCAGTACTTC	CAIRRPGGEQYF
-	TRBV29-1	-	TRBJ2-7	TGCAGCGTTGAGTCCGGGAGTATGAGTGAGCAGTACTTC	CSVESGSMSEQYF
-	TRBV6-1	-	TRBJ2-7	TGTGCCAGCAGTGAAATGAGGACAGTCTCCTACGAGCAGTACTTC	CASSEMRTVSYEQYF
-	TRBV5-1	-	TRBJ1-5	TGCGCCAGCAGCTTGGGTAATCAGCCCCAGCATTTT	CASSLGNQPQHF
-	TRBV5-8	-	TRBJ2-3	TGTGCCAGCAGGACAACTAGCACAGATACGCAGTATTTT	CASRTTSTDTQYF
TRBD1	TRBV7-9	-	TRBJ1-5	TGTGCCAGCAGCCCGGGACAGGGGAACCAGCCCCAGCATTTT	CASSPGQGNQPQHF
-	TRBV6-5	-	TRBJ1-1	TGTGCCAGCAAATACCAGGCTGAAGCTTTCTTT	CASKYQAEAFF